This record looks at one TCR beta chain sequence and its context. Its antigen is undetermined. This entry is derived from a study of neoadjuvant anti-PD-1 for oral cavity cancer. TCRdb's table, derived via immunoSEQ multiplex PCR, lists solely in-frame clones and lacks some. The table includes 65,000 to 95,000 clones, roughly 80% detected once. These oral cavity squamous cell carcinomas were HPV-negative and locally advanced. Whole-study results and caveats: Each response group had just a few patients in TCR analyses.

CDR1 GTSNPN and CDR2 SVGIG come from the germline V gene (reference sequence). Trimming removed 0 bases from V and 6 bases from J, with 8 bases in between. This CDR3 has 13 residues. The genes are TRBV30 and TRBJ1-4, with a possible D match to TRBD1 (6 bases). The sequences come from PBMCs, collected before nivolumab (anti-PD-1) treatment. The clonotype was recovered from a person aged 40 to 85 with oral cavity squamous cell carcinoma. The CDR3 loop is CAWSVHRDEKLFF. CDR3 nucleotides: TGTGCCTGGAGTGTACACAGGGATGAAAAACTGTTTTTT.